The rows below give T cell receptor beta chains drawn from one sample of a study of blood T cell repertoires in COVID-19. Some clones are missing from TCRdb's copy, which holds only in-frame ones; the method was immunoSEQ multiplex PCR. The top ten clones hold roughly 14% of a sample with 85,000 to 95,000 clones, about two thirds of them seen once. Sequencing input: peripheral blood. These receptor sequences come from an elderly woman with acute or convalescent COVID-19. Each CDR3 is given with its conserved first and last residue. A D gene is named only where the DNA matches it firmly. Size is omitted from some rows. Given values are once, few, many or a class for expanded clones.

d_call clone_size j_call v_call cdr3_aa cdr3_nt
NA NA TRBJ1-1 TRBV29-1 CSVEAGLNTEAFF TGCAGCGTTGAGGCGGGCCTGAACACTGAAGCTTTCTTT
NA many TRBJ1-4 TRBV4-3 CASSQDLTTASHEKLFF TGCGCCAGCAGCCAAGATTTAACGACAGCATCCCATGAAAAACTGTTTTTT
TRBD2 once TRBJ2-3 TRBV12-5 CASGLISGGVSDTQYF TGTGCTAGTGGTTTGATTAGCGGGGGGGTCTCAGATACGCAGTATTTT
NA NA TRBJ1-6 TRBV5-6 CASSSPGSPTSRNSPLHF TGTGCCAGCAGCAGCCCGGGGAGCCCGACATCGCGTAATTCACCCCTCCACTTT
NA NA TRBJ1-1 TRBV9 CASSVDHWGLGEAFF TGTGCCAGCAGCGTAGATCACTGGGGACTGGGTGAAGCTTTCTTT
TRBD1 NA TRBJ1-1 TRBV5-1 CASSPPGQGKTEAFF TGCGCCAGTTCCCCCCCGGGACAGGGAAAAACTGAAGCTTTCTTT
TRBD1 once TRBJ1-2 TRBV7-2 CASSLLQGAYGYTF TGTGCCAGCAGCTTGCTACAGGGGGCTTATGGCTACACCTTC
NA few TRBJ1-6 TRBV7-2 CASSLGTAALGSPLHF TGTGCCAGCAGCTTAGGTACAGCCGCCTTGGGCTCACCCCTCCACTTT
NA many TRBJ1-5 TRBV6-1 CASSEAFENQPQHF TGTGCCAGCAGTGAAGCGTTCGAGAATCAGCCCCAGCATTTT
NA NA TRBJ1-6 TRBV15 CATSQVQGGSPLHF TGTGCCACCAGCCAGGTTCAGGGAGGTTCACCCCTCCACTTT
TRBD1 NA TRBJ1-6 TRBV28 CASRDPGQGNSPLHF TGTGCCAGCAGGGACCCAGGACAGGGTAATTCACCCCTCCACTTT
TRBD1 once TRBJ1-6 TRBV5-1 CASSPDGQGGSSPLHF TGCGCCAGCAGCCCAGACGGACAGGGGGGAAGTTCACCCCTCCACTTT
NA NA TRBJ1-6 TRBV19 CASSPGLLGSSYNSPLHF TGTGCCAGTAGTCCGGGACTCCTAGGGAGCTCCTATAATTCACCCCTCCACTTT
TRBD1 NA TRBJ2-5 TRBV4-3 CASSQATPGQGDGTQYF TGCGCCAGCAGCCAGGCAACTCCGGGACAGGGGGACGGAACCCAGTACTTC
TRBD2 NA TRBJ2-1 TRBV2 CASSPPGTSGGNEQFF TGTGCCAGCAGCCCCCCCGGGACTAGCGGGGGCAATGAGCAGTTCTTC
NA NA TRBJ1-1 TRBV5-1 CASSFEQINTEAFF TGCGCCAGCAGCTTTGAACAGATAAACACTGAAGCTTTCTTT
NA NA TRBJ2-4 TRBV29-1 CSVEEEPQGGNIQYF TGCAGCGTTGAAGAGGAACCCCAGGGGGGAAACATTCAGTACTTC
TRBD2 NA TRBJ2-3 TRBV9 CASSVSGSYTDTQYF TGTGCCAGCAGCGTTAGCGGGTCTTACACAGATACGCAGTATTTT
NA NA TRBJ2-1 TRBV12-3/TRBV12-4 CASSRSSYNEQFF TGTGCCAGCAGCCGGAGCTCCTACAATGAGCAGTTCTTC
NA NA TRBJ1-1 TRBV7-2 CASSLARITDKAFF TGTGCCAGCAGCTTAGCGCGTATCACAGACAAAGCTTTCTTT
NA NA TRBJ1-1 TRBV5-6 CASSSSGREDTEAFF TGTGCCAGCAGCTCTTCCGGGAGGGAGGACACTGAAGCTTTCTTT
NA NA TRBJ2-1 TRBV19 CASSIGVGQGKVNEQFF TGTGCCAGTAGTATAGGGGTTGGGCAGGGTAAGGTCAATGAGCAGTTCTTC
NA NA TRBJ2-7 TRBV11-3 CASSPGGDRAYEQYF TGTGCCAGCAGCCCCGGGGGGGACAGGGCCTACGAGCAGTACTTC
TRBD1 NA TRBJ1-1 TRBV28 CASSSNPGTGANTEAFF TGTGCCAGCAGTTCGAACCCAGGGACAGGGGCGAACACTGAAGCTTTCTTT
NA NA TRBJ2-7 TRBV6-5 CASSYSVGGPGGEQYF TGTGCCAGCAGTTACTCGGTAGGGGGCCCAGGGGGGGAGCAGTACTTC
TRBD1 NA TRBJ1-1 TRBV7-6 CASSRLAGGRTEAFF TGTGCCAGCAGCCGACTCGCAGGGGGCCGGACTGAAGCTTTCTTT
NA NA TRBJ1-1 TRBV5-1 CASSYDSRSNTEAFF TGCGCCAGCAGCTATGACAGCCGATCCAACACTGAAGCTTTCTTT
TRBD1 NA TRBJ2-1 TRBV18 CASSRLRTGGGDEQFF TGTGCCAGCTCACGCCTACGGACAGGGGGGGGCGATGAGCAGTTCTTC
TRBD1 NA TRBJ1-3 TRBV19 CASTRYDRASGNTIYF TGTGCCAGTACCCGGTACGACAGGGCCTCTGGAAACACCATATATTTT
NA NA TRBJ1-3 TRBV19 CASSIISAGGDSNTIYF TGTGCCAGTAGTATCATCTCTGCAGGTGGTGATTCAAACACCATATATTTT
NA many TRBJ1-6 TRBV7-2 CASRGGGSSYNSPLHF TGTGCCAGCAGGGGAGGCGGGAGCTCCTATAATTCACCCCTCCACTTT
NA NA TRBJ1-2 TRBV6-5 CASSPGRRDYGYTF TGTGCCAGCAGCCCCGGAAGGAGGGACTATGGCTACACCTTC
TRBD1 NA TRBJ2-1 TRBV18 CASSPRGTEYNEQFF TGTGCCAGCTCACCAAGGGGGACAGAGTACAATGAGCAGTTCTTC
NA many TRBJ1-1 TRBV3-1/TRBV3-2 CASSPPRGVNTEAFF TGTGCCAGCAGCCCTCCCAGGGGCGTGAACACTGAAGCTTTCTTT
NA NA TRBJ1-1 TRBV2 CASSSLAEAFF TGTGCCAGCAGCTCTCTAGCTGAAGCTTTCTTT
TRBD2 NA TRBJ2-4 TRBV6-2/TRBV6-3 CASSPRGRGGLDIQYF TGTGCCAGCAGTCCCCGGGGACGGGGGGGCCTGGACATTCAGTACTTC
TRBD1 NA TRBJ1-2 TRBV15 CATQRDRDYGYTF TGTGCCACCCAAAGGGACAGGGACTATGGCTACACCTTC
NA once TRBJ2-5 TRBV5-4 CASSSGITGLETQYF TGTGCCAGCAGCTCCGGGATCACCGGACTGGAGACCCAGTACTTC
NA NA TRBJ2-2 TRBV20-1 CSASSQGVPGELFF TGCAGTGCTAGTTCCCAGGGTGTTCCCGGGGAGCTGTTTTTT
NA NA TRBJ1-2 TRBV5-1 CASSPREGTIGYTF TGCGCCAGCAGCCCCAGGGAGGGCACTATTGGCTACACCTTC
TRBD1 NA TRBJ2-7 TRBV5-3 CARSRDRGSDEQYF TGTGCCAGAAGCAGAGACAGGGGAAGCGACGAGCAGTACTTC
TRBD1 NA TRBJ1-2 TRBV4-3 CASSQAPPGQGRYGYTF TGCGCCAGCAGCCAAGCCCCCCCGGGACAGGGGCGCTATGGCTACACCTTC
TRBD1 NA TRBJ2-7 TRBV6-5 CASSYSQGSSYEQYF TGTGCCAGCAGTTACTCACAGGGGAGCTCCTACGAGCAGTACTTC
NA NA TRBJ1-1 TRBV5-5 CASGDRIHELATEAFF TGTGCCAGCGGCGACAGGATCCACGAGTTGGCCACTGAAGCTTTCTTT
NA NA TRBJ1-5 TRBV11-2 CASSLGQVNQPQHF TGTGCCAGCAGCTTAGGACAGGTCAATCAGCCCCAGCATTTT
TRBD1 NA TRBJ1-2 TRBV3-1/TRBV3-2 CASKGQGTAGYTF TGTGCCAGCAAAGGCCAGGGGACAGCTGGCTACACCTTC
TRBD2 NA TRBJ2-1 TRBV15 CATSRAGGSGEQFF TGTGCCACCAGCAGAGCGGGGGGGTCGGGTGAGCAGTTCTTC
NA NA TRBJ1-1 TRBV18 CASSPRAGYGVTEAFF TGTGCCAGCTCACCACGAGCCGGGTACGGGGTCACTGAAGCTTTCTTT
NA NA TRBJ1-3 TRBV6-2/TRBV6-3 CASSYTDRNTIYF TGTGCCAGCAGTTACACGGACAGAAACACCATATATTTT
TRBD1 NA TRBJ1-2 TRBV30 CASSRDRRNYGYTF TGTGCCTCTTCCCGGGACAGACGAAACTATGGCTACACCTTC
TRBD1 NA TRBJ1-2 TRBV27 CASSLTGTGPYGYTF TGTGCCAGCAGTTTAACCGGGACAGGACCTTATGGCTACACCTTC
TRBD1 NA TRBJ1-2 TRBV7-9 CASSQGADGYTF TGTGCCAGCAGTCAGGGGGCGGACGGCTACACCTTC
NA NA TRBJ1-2 TRBV10-1 CASSESAGNYGYTF TGCGCCAGCAGTGAGTCTGCAGGGAACTATGGCTACACCTTC